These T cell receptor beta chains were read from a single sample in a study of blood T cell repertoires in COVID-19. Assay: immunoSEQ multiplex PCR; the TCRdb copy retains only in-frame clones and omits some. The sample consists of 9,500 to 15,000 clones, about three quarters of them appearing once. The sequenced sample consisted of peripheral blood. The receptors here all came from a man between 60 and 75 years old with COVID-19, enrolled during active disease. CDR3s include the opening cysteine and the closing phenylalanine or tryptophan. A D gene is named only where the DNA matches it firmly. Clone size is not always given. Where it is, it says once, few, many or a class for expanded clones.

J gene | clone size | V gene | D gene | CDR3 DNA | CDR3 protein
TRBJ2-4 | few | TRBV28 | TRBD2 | TGTGCCAGCAGTTCCGTCAGCGGGAGGGCCAAAAACATTCAGTACTTC | CASSSVSGRAKNIQYF
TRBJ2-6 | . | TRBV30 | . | TGTGCCTGGAGTGAGACAGGCCGTAGGGCTGGGGCCAACGTCCTGACTTTC | CAWSETGRRAGANVLTF
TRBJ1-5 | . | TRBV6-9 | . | TGTGCCAGCAGTTATTCCGCCAGGATTGGGAATCAGCCCCAGCATTTT | CASSYSARIGNQPQHF
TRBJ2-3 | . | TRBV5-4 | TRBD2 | TGTGCCAGCAGCTTGCCGTTAGCGGGGGACACAGATACGCAGTATTTT | CASSLPLAGDTDTQYF
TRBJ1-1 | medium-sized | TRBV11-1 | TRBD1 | TGTGCCAGCAGCTTAACAGGGGGGAACACTGAAGCTTTCTTT | CASSLTGGNTEAFF
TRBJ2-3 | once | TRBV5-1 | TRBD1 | TGCGCCAGCAGCTTCTCTCCGGGACAGGGTGGCGCAGATACGCAGTATTTT | CASSFSPGQGGADTQYF
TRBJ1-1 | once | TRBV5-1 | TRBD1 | TGCGCCAGCAGCTCTGACCAGGGGGCAGTTACTGAAGCTTTCTTT | CASSSDQGAVTEAFF
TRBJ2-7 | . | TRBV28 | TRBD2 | TGTGCCAGCAGAAGCGGGGAGGTCCGGTCGGCCGAGCAGTACTTC | CASRSGEVRSAEQYF
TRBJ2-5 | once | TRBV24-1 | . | TGTGCCACCAGTGATTTTGAGGGAGATGGGGAGACCCAGTACTTC | CATSDFEGDGETQYF
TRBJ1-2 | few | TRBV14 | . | TGTGCCAGCAGCCAAGAGAACCTGGGGGCCCACTATGGCTACACCTTC | CASSQENLGAHYGYTF
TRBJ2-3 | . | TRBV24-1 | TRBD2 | TGTGCCACCGGGACTAGCGGGTTGAGCACAGATACGCAGTATTTT | CATGTSGLSTDTQYF
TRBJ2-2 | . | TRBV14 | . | TGTGCCAGCAGCCTCCGGACTCGATCGAACACCGGGGAGCTGTTTTTT | CASSLRTRSNTGELFF
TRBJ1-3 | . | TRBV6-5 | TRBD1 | TGTGCCAGCAGCCACGACAGGGAACTAGGAAACACCATATATTTT | CASSHDRELGNTIYF
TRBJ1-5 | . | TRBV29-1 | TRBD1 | TGCAGCGTTAGGGACAGGGGGGACCAGCCCCAGCATTTT | CSVRDRGDQPQHF
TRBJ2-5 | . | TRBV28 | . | TGTGCCAGCATCCTTTCATGGGCGCAGGGTGAGACCCAGTACTTC | CASILSWAQGETQYF
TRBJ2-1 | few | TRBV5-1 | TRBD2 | TGCGCCAGCAGCTCGCTCGTAGCGGGCTCCTACAATGAGCAGTTCTTC | CASSSLVAGSYNEQFF
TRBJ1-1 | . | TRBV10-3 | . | TGTGCCATCAGTGAGCCCAGGAACACTGAAGCTTTCTTT | CAISEPRNTEAFF
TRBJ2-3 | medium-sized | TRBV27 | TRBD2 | TGTGCCAGCAGCCTATTAGCGGGAGGCCTTCTGTCCACAGATACGCAGTATTTT | CASSLLAGGLLSTDTQYF
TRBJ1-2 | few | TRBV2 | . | TGTGCCAGCAGTGATGGCAGGCATGGCTACACCTTC | CASSDGRHGYTF
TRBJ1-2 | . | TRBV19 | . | TGTGCCAGTAGTAACGGGGTCTGGGGCTACACCTTC | CASSNGVWGYTF
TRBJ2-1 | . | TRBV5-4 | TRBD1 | TGTGCCAGCAGCATCTCCGGGACAGCCTACAATGAGCAGTTCTTC | CASSISGTAYNEQFF
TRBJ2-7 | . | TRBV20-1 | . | TGCAGTGCTCGGCAGGGGCCTACGGAGTACTTC | CSARQGPTEYF
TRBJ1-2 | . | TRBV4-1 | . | TGCGCCAGCAGCCAAGAAGAGTCGGGGTCAGGAGGCTACACCTTC | CASSQEESGSGGYTF
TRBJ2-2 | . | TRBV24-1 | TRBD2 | TGTGCCACCAGTCTAGCGGGTTCGAACACCGGGGAGCTGTTTTTT | CATSLAGSNTGELFF
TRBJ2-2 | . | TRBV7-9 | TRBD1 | TGTGCCAGCAGCCCCCTCACTGGACAGGGCGCCACCGGGGAGCTGTTTTTT | CASSPLTGQGATGELFF
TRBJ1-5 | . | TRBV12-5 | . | TGTGCTAGTGGTTTGGTAAGCCAGGGGTTCAATCAGCCCCAGCATTTT | CASGLVSQGFNQPQHF
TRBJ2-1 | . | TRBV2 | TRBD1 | TGTGCCAGCAGAACAGGGGCAAACAATGAGCAGTTCTTC | CASRTGANNEQFF
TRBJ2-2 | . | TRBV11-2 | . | TGTGCCAGCAGCCCGCCACCGGGGGAGAACACCGGGGAGCTGTTTTTT | CASSPPPGENTGELFF
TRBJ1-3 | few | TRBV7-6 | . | TGTGCCAGCAGCCCGCAGACAGGTGAAGGGATTGGCACCATATATTTT | CASSPQTGEGIGTIYF
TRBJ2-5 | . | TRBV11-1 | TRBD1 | TGTGCCAGCAGCCGGGACAGGGTGAAGTGGGAGACCCAGTACTTC | CASSRDRVKWETQYF
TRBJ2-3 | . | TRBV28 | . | TGTGCCAGCAGTCCCCCAGGGTCGTGGGAGTATTTT | CASSPPGSWEYF